This is a list of T cell receptor beta chains from one sample in a study of CD8 T cells in Susac syndrome. TCRdb called the immunoSEQ multiplex PCR reads again in MiXCR, with one record for every CDR3 protein. The sample contains 100,000 to 150,000 distinct CDR3 sequences, 90% to 95% of which appear only once. The sample taken for sequencing was CD4+ T cells from PBMCs. These TCRs come from a human donor in good health. The CDR3 runs from the conserved cysteine through the conserved F or W. A D gene is named only where the DNA matches it firmly. Size is omitted from some rows. Given values are once, few, many or a class for expanded clones.

>-|TRBD2|TRBJ2-1|TRBV3-1
CASTLAAYNEQFF
TGTGCCAGCACACTAGCGGCTTACAATGAGCAGTTCTTC
>-|TRBD2|TRBJ2-3|TRBV20-1
CSARDPQRDTDTQYF
TGCAGTGCTAGAGACCCTCAGCGGGACACAGATACGCAGTATTTT
>-|-|TRBJ2-5|TRBV5-1
CASKMEETQYF
TGCGCCAGCAAGATGGAAGAGACCCAGTACTTC
>-|TRBD2|TRBJ2-3|TRBV29-1
CSVEPTSGRGDTQYF
TGCAGCGTTGAACCGACTAGCGGGAGGGGAGATACGCAGTATTTT
>-|-|TRBJ2-5|TRBV5-5
CASTWRGRETQYF
TGTGCCAGCACCTGGCGGGGGCGAGAGACCCAGTACTTC
>-|TRBD2|TRBJ2-5|TRBV2
CASSGAAGVETQYF
TGTGCCAGCAGTGGGGCGGCGGGAGTAGAGACCCAGTACTTC
>-|-|TRBJ2-7|TRBV5-1
CASRVGNGEQYF
TGCGCCAGCAGAGTCGGGAATGGCGAGCAGTACTTC
>-|TRBD2|TRBJ2-2|TRBV19
CASSPTSGRIGLFF
TGTGCCAGTAGTCCTACTAGCGGGAGGATCGGGCTGTTTTTT
>-|-|TRBJ1-5|TRBV2
CASSSETGNQPQHF
TGTGCCAGCAGTTCCGAGACTGGCAATCAGCCCCAGCATTTT
>-|-|TRBJ1-3|TRBV9
CASSPGGSDSGNTIYF
TGTGCCAGCAGCCCCGGAGGCAGCGACTCTGGAAACACCATATATTTT
>-|-|TRBJ1-2|TRBV30
CAQLQGGDGYTF
TGTGCCCAACTACAGGGAGGGGATGGCTACACCTTC
>-|-|TRBJ1-5|TRBV7-2
CASSFNNQPQHF
TGTGCCAGCAGCTTTAACAACCAGCCCCAGCATTTT
>once|-|TRBJ2-5|TRBV2
CASREILETQYF
TGTGCCAGTAGGGAAATTCTGGAGACCCAGTACTTC
>-|-|TRBJ1-2|TRBV19
CASSPLDKEEHTF
TGTGCCAGTAGTCCGCTGGACAAAGAGGAACACACCTTC
>-|TRBD1|TRBJ2-2|TRBV19
CASRGQITIGELFF
TGTGCCAGTAGGGGACAGATAACAATCGGGGAGCTGTTTTTT